The 3 T cell receptor beta chains below all came from one sample that was sequenced in a study of blood T cell repertoires in COVID-19. Profiling relied on immunoSEQ multiplex PCR, and the TCRdb table lists in-frame clones only, not all of them. Among over a thousand clones, 85% to 95% were seen once, and the ten largest hold under 2.5%. The sample comprised peripheral blood. The source is a human donor in a cohort sampled during active COVID-19.

This rearrangement joins TRBV9 to TRBJ2-5, with D perhaps matching TRBD1 (5 bases). V was cut by 0 bases and J by 0 bases, with 6 bases left in between. In germline, CDR1 is SGDLS, CDR2 YYNGEE. The length of the CDR3 is 14 residues. CDR3 DNA sequence: TGTGCCAGCAGCGTAGCAGGGTACCAAGAGACCCAGTACTTC. This codes for CASSVAGYQETQYF.

The chain combines TRBV6-2 or TRBV6-3 with TRBJ1-6; 7 nucleotides align to TRBD1. The V segment lost 6 bases and the J segment 5 bases; nucleotides outside the gene matches: 4. The germline gives CDR1 MNHEY, CDR2 SVGEGT. The CDR3 contains 14 residues. The CDR3 nucleotides read TGTGCCAGCAGCCGGGGACAGAATAATTCACCCCTCCACTTT. Protein product: CASSRGQNNSPLHF.

V and J are TRBV7-2 and TRBJ1-5; weak D call: TRBD1 (5 bases). This CDR3 is 15 amino acids long. Germline V gives CDR1 SGHTA, CDR2 FQGNSA. V was shortened by 4 bases and J by 1 base, with 11 bases between the two germline ends. CDR3 loop: CASSSQGTSNQPQHF. The CDR3 bases are TGTGCCAGCAGCTCTCAGGGCACGAGCAATCAGCCCCAGCATTTT.